This TCR beta chain was retrieved from a study of cytomegalovirus exposure and HLA in healthy donors. Study-level findings and limits: A later analysis associated approximately 17,000 TCR beta sequences with HLA alleles at a 0.05 false discovery rate. It was assumed in the presence/absence analyses that sequencing depth was roughly uniform across donors.

The CDR3 consists of 15 residues. Germline CDR1 MDHEN, CDR2 SYDVKM. V was pared by 2 bases and J by 6 bases, with 14 bases between. The study ran its PCR with 60 Vbeta and 13 Jbeta primers. Profiling relied on immunoSEQ multiplex PCR, and the TCRdb table lists in-frame clones only, not all of them. Of 95,000 to 110,000 clones in the sample, roughly 80% were seen once. Healthy bone marrow donors made up the donors. In its sample, this clone was seen a few times. Its antigen remains unidentified. The sample comprised PBMCs. V is TRBV28 and J is TRBJ2-1; tentative D call: TRBD2 (7 bases). The source is a man aged 30-40 years in good health and CMV-seronegative. The CDR3 region has the DNA TGTGCCAGCAGTTTACTACAGGGAGGGAGCAATGAGCAGTTCTTC. It translates to CASSLLQGGSNEQFF. The full variable domain, in which reference TRBV28 and TRBJ2-1 provide the parts outside the CDR3, is DVKVTQSSRYLVKRTGEKVFLECVQDMDHENMFWYRQDPGLGLRLIYFSYDVKMKEKGDIPEGYSVSREKKERFSLILESASTNQTSMYLCASSLLQGGSNEQFFGPGTRLTVL.